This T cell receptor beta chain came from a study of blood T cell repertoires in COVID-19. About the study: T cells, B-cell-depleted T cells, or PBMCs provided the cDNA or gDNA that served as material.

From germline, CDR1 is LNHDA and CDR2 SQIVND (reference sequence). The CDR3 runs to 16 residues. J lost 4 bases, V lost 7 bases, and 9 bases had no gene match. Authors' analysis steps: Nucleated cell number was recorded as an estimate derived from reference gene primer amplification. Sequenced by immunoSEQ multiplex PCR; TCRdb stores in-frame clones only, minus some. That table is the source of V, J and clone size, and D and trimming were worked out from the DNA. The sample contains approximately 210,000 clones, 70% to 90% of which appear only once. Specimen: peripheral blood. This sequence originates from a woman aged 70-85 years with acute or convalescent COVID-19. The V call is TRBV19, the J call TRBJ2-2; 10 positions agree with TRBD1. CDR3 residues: CASTEPGQGFTGELFF. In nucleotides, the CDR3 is TGTGCCAGTACTGAACCGGGACAGGGGTTCACCGGGGAGCTGTTTTTT. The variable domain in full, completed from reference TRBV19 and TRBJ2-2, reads DGGITQSPKYLFRKEGQNVTLSCEQNLNHDAMYWYRQDPGQGLRLIYYSQIVNDFQKGDIAEGYSVSREKKESFPLTVTSAQKNPTAFYLCASTEPGQGFTGELFFGEGSRLTVL.